A selection of T cell receptor beta chains follows, all from one sample in a study of blood T cell repertoires in COVID-19. Libraries were prepared by immunoSEQ multiplex PCR; TCRdb keeps only in-frame clonotypes and omits some of them. The repertoire consists of about 58,000 clones, with 60% to 85% occurring once and the leading ten covering 4% to 6%. Sequenced material: peripheral blood. Receptor source: a human donor in a cohort sampled during active COVID-19. Both conserved end residues are part of each CDR3. A D gene is named only where the DNA matches it firmly. Not all rows give a size; the values are once, few, many and, for expanded clones, a class.

V	J	D	size	CDR3	DNA
TRBV9	TRBJ1-1	TRBD1	.	CASSASLWTGTNTEAFF	TGTGCCAGCAGCGCATCCCTCTGGACAGGGACGAACACTGAAGCTTTCTTT
TRBV7-2	TRBJ2-7	.	.	CASSLRWAIYEQYF	TGTGCCAGCAGCTTACGGTGGGCTATCTACGAGCAGTACTTC
TRBV5-1	TRBJ1-3	TRBD1	.	CASSLGQGGFGNTIYF	TGCGCCAGCAGCTTGGGACAGGGGGGTTTCGGAAACACCATATATTTT
TRBV3-1/TRBV3-2	TRBJ1-1	.	.	CASSPPYHRQVEAFF	TGTGCCAGCAGCCCGCCCTACCACCGACAGGTTGAAGCTTTCTTT
TRBV5-6	TRBJ2-7	TRBD1	.	CASSSGTGVLSYEQYF	TGTGCCAGCAGCTCCGGGACAGGGGTACTCTCCTACGAGCAGTACTTC
TRBV3-1/TRBV3-2	TRBJ1-1	.	.	CASSLGQHEAFF	TGTGCCAGCAGTCTAGGACAGCATGAAGCTTTCTTT
TRBV6-2/TRBV6-3	TRBJ2-7	TRBD2	.	CASSSLVAGGISYEQYF	TGTGCCAGCAGTTCCCTTGTAGCGGGGGGTATCTCCTACGAGCAGTACTTC
TRBV5-1	TRBJ1-1	TRBD1	.	CASLTGQGGTEAFF	TGCGCCAGCCTGACTGGACAGGGGGGCACTGAAGCTTTCTTT
TRBV7-8	TRBJ1-1	.	.	CASSHAGSTEAFF	TGTGCCAGCAGCCACGCGGGGAGCACTGAAGCTTTCTTT
TRBV30	TRBJ1-1	.	.	CAWSVLGDPERGAFF	TGTGCCTGGAGTGTACTTGGGGACCCGGAGAGGGGGGCTTTCTTT
TRBV6-6	TRBJ1-4	TRBD1	.	CASTRQGSNEKLFF	TGTGCCAGCACCAGACAGGGATCTAATGAAAAACTGTTTTTT
TRBV6-5	TRBJ2-7	TRBD1	.	CASSYSRQGNYEQYF	TGTGCCAGCAGTTACTCGAGACAGGGGAACTACGAGCAGTACTTC
TRBV28	TRBJ1-1	.	few	CASSLQGYTEAFF	TGTGCCAGCAGTCTGCAGGGGTACACTGAAGCTTTCTTT
TRBV10-3	TRBJ1-3	.	.	CATAYSGNTIYF	TGTGCCACCGCCTACAGCGGAAACACCATATATTTT
TRBV7-2	TRBJ2-7	.	.	CASSLAGWTDYEQYF	TGTGCCAGCAGCTTAGCTGGATGGACAGACTACGAGCAGTACTTC
TRBV4-3	TRBJ1-1	.	few	CASSQEVQGNTEAFF	TGCGCCAGCAGCCAAGAGGTACAGGGGAACACTGAAGCTTTCTTT
TRBV2	TRBJ1-6	.	.	CASSQEGTGSPLHF	TGTGCCAGCAGCCAGGAGGGGACTGGTTCACCCCTCCACTTT
TRBV30	TRBJ2-7	TRBD1	.	CAWSWGQDGEQYF	TGTGCCTGGAGTTGGGGACAGGACGGCGAGCAGTACTTC
TRBV12-5	TRBJ2-2	TRBD1	.	CASAAPPDRAKTGELFF	TGTGCTAGTGCTGCACCACCAGACAGGGCGAAAACCGGGGAGCTGTTTTTT
TRBV2	TRBJ1-2	.	.	CASSEDDITNYGYTF	TGTGCCAGCAGTGAAGACGACATAACTAACTATGGCTACACCTTC
TRBV19	TRBJ1-2	.	few	CASSIYRDGYTF	TGTGCCAGTAGTATATACAGGGATGGCTACACCTTC
TRBV6-5	TRBJ2-6	.	.	CASSYLQFSGANVLTF	TGTGCCAGCAGTTACTTGCAGTTCTCTGGGGCCAACGTCCTGACTTTC
TRBV6-1	TRBJ2-7	TRBD2	.	CASSEELASYEQYF	TGTGCCAGCAGTGAAGAACTAGCGAGCTACGAGCAGTACTTC
TRBV7-8	TRBJ1-1	.	.	CASSSKTDNTEAFF	TGTGCCAGCAGCTCCAAGACAGATAACACTGAAGCTTTCTTT
TRBV7-9	TRBJ1-3	.	.	CASSTVGNTIYF	TGTGCCAGCAGCACAGTCGGAAACACCATATATTTT
TRBV19	TRBJ1-2	TRBD1	.	CASSPGTGNHYGYTF	TGTGCCAGCAGTCCCGGGACAGGGAATCACTATGGCTACACCTTC
TRBV27	TRBJ2-7	TRBD1	.	CASSLTGAYEQYF	TGTGCCAGCAGTTTAACAGGGGCCTACGAGCAGTACTTC
TRBV4-1	TRBJ2-7	TRBD2	few	CASSQEGGRPWEQYF	TGCGCCAGCAGCCAAGAAGGCGGGAGGCCTTGGGAGCAGTACTTC
TRBV18	TRBJ1-5	TRBD1	.	CASSWTGARNQPQHF	TGTGCCAGCTCCTGGACAGGGGCCCGAAATCAGCCCCAGCATTTT
TRBV9	TRBJ1-1	.	.	CASSGLDSTEAFF	TGTGCCAGCAGCGGTTTGGACAGCACTGAAGCTTTCTTT
TRBV9	TRBJ1-4	.	once	CASTPGGGRGEKLFF	TGTGCCAGCACCCCGGGGGGGGGCCGGGGTGAAAAACTGTTTTTT
TRBV18	TRBJ2-7	TRBD1	.	CASSPLPKAGGPYEQYF	TGTGCCAGCTCTCCATTGCCGAAAGCAGGGGGCCCCTACGAGCAGTACTTC
TRBV5-1	TRBJ1-2	TRBD1	.	CASSLGQGANGYTF	TGCGCCAGCAGCTTGGGACAGGGGGCGAATGGCTACACCTTC